The rows below give T cell receptor beta chains drawn from one sample of a study of shared clonotypes between healthy human individuals. Libraries were prepared by immunoSEQ multiplex PCR; TCRdb keeps only in-frame clonotypes and omits some of them. This sample has fewer than 850,000 clones, with roughly 96% found just once. The specimen was naive CD8+ T cells sorted from blood. All receptors derive from a man aged 25 to 40 in good health. Each CDR3 is given with its conserved first and last residue. The D gene is left open where the match is weak. Expanded clones are given a class, and other clones once, few, many or no size at all.

J: TRBJ1-1; size: .; D: .; V: TRBV2; DNA: TGTGCCAGCAGGGATCGGCGGGACCGAACCACTGAAGCTTTCTTT; CDR3: CASRDRRDRTTEAFF
J: TRBJ2-7; size: .; D: .; V: TRBV11-2; DNA: TGTGCCAGCAGCTTATCGAGCAGGGGAGCCTACGAGCAGTACTTC; CDR3: CASSLSSRGAYEQYF
J: TRBJ1-1; size: .; D: .; V: TRBV5-4; DNA: TGTGCCAGCAAAGGACTGCCGAACACTGAAGCTTTCTTT; CDR3: CASKGLPNTEAFF
J: TRBJ2-4; size: .; D: .; V: TRBV27; DNA: TGTGCCAGCAGTGGAACGGGGAACTTAAACATTCAGTACTTC; CDR3: CASSGTGNLNIQYF
J: TRBJ2-7; size: .; D: .; V: TRBV7-9; DNA: TGTGCCAGCAGCCCCCCGTCGGGCAGAGCCTACGAGCAGTACTTC; CDR3: CASSPPSGRAYEQYF
J: TRBJ1-4; size: .; D: .; V: TRBV5-6; DNA: TGTGCCAGCAGCGATGACAGTGAAAAACTGTTTTTT; CDR3: CASSDDSEKLFF
J: TRBJ2-7; size: .; D: .; V: TRBV7-8; DNA: TGTGCCAGCAGTCACAACACCGGGACGGAGACCTACGAGCAGTACTTC; CDR3: CASSHNTGTETYEQYF
J: TRBJ1-2; size: .; D: TRBD1; V: TRBV4-1; DNA: TGCGCCAGCAGCCAAGACCGGGACAGGGGGCTTTATGGCTACACCTTC; CDR3: CASSQDRDRGLYGYTF
J: TRBJ2-7; size: once; D: TRBD2; V: TRBV27; DNA: TGTGCCAGCAGTTTGGGACTAGCGGCTTTATGGGAGCAGTACTTC; CDR3: CASSLGLAALWEQYF
J: TRBJ2-3; size: .; D: .; V: TRBV27; DNA: TGTGCCAGCAGTTTCATCGGGACTAGCACAGATACGCAGTATTTT; CDR3: CASSFIGTSTDTQYF
J: TRBJ2-1; size: .; D: TRBD2; V: TRBV6-6; DNA: TGTGCCAGCAGTTATAGCGGGACCAATAATGAGCAGTTCTTC; CDR3: CASSYSGTNNEQFF
J: TRBJ1-1; size: once; D: .; V: TRBV19; DNA: TGTGCCAGTAGTATCGGGCAGGGATGGACTGAAGCTTTCTTT; CDR3: CASSIGQGWTEAFF
J: TRBJ2-7; size: .; D: TRBD2; V: TRBV13; DNA: TGTGCCAGCAGCCGAGGGACTAGCGGGAGGTCCTACGAGCAGTACTTC; CDR3: CASSRGTSGRSYEQYF
J: TRBJ2-7; size: .; D: .; V: TRBV7-9; DNA: TGTGCCAGCAGTCAGACCCGGGACGTAGCCTACGAGCAGTACTTC; CDR3: CASSQTRDVAYEQYF
J: TRBJ2-3; size: .; D: .; V: TRBV7-9; DNA: TGTGCCAGCAGCTTGGGGTATAATACGCAGTATTTT; CDR3: CASSLGYNTQYF
J: TRBJ2-1; size: once; D: .; V: TRBV7-9; DNA: TGTGCCAGCAGCTTAACGATGGGGACTCCGGGCAATGAGCAGTTCTTC; CDR3: CASSLTMGTPGNEQFF
J: TRBJ2-6; size: once; D: TRBD1; V: TRBV7-3; DNA: TGTGCCAGCAGCTGGGACAGGGAGAGCTCTGGGGCCAACGTCCTGACTTTC; CDR3: CASSWDRESSGANVLTF
J: TRBJ2-1; size: .; D: TRBD2; V: TRBV7-9; DNA: TGTGCCAGCAGCGTAGTCGGGAGGGAGTACAATGAGCAGTTCTTC; CDR3: CASSVVGREYNEQFF
J: TRBJ2-3; size: .; D: TRBD2; V: TRBV7-9; DNA: TGTGCCAGCAGCACGAATATAGCGGGAGGACAAACAGATACGCAGTATTTT; CDR3: CASSTNIAGGQTDTQYF
J: TRBJ2-1; size: .; D: .; V: TRBV11-2; DNA: TGTGCCAGCAGCTTAACGTGGGAGCAGTTCTTC; CDR3: CASSLTWEQFF
J: TRBJ2-1; size: .; D: TRBD2; V: TRBV5-8; DNA: TGTGCCAGCAGCCCCGGCACTAGCGGGTTTGATGAGCAGTTCTTC; CDR3: CASSPGTSGFDEQFF
J: TRBJ2-3; size: .; D: .; V: TRBV11-2; DNA: TGTGCCAGCAGCTTAGGGGCCCTGGCTAGCACAGATACGCAGTATTTT; CDR3: CASSLGALASTDTQYF
J: TRBJ1-3; size: .; D: .; V: TRBV13; DNA: TGTGCCAGCAGCTTCAGCGACACTGGAAACACCATATATTTT; CDR3: CASSFSDTGNTIYF
J: TRBJ2-6; size: .; D: .; V: TRBV25-1; DNA: TGTGCCAGCAGCCTAAGGGACCCCAGGTCTGGGGCCAACGTCCTGACTTTC; CDR3: CASSLRDPRSGANVLTF
J: TRBJ1-2; size: .; D: .; V: TRBV9; DNA: TGTGCCAGCAGCGCGAATGACTTC; CDR3: CASSANDF
J: TRBJ2-1; size: .; D: TRBD2; V: TRBV7-8; DNA: TGTGCCAGCAGCTTACCTAGCGGTACCTACAATGAGCAGTTCTTC; CDR3: CASSLPSGTYNEQFF
J: TRBJ2-1; size: .; D: .; V: TRBV7-6; DNA: TGTGCCAGCAGCCCCTTCGCGGGGAGCTCCTACAATGAGCAGTTCTTC; CDR3: CASSPFAGSSYNEQFF
J: TRBJ2-7; size: .; D: .; V: TRBV4-3; DNA: TGCGCCAGCAGCCAAGAGCCCTCCGAGCAGTACTTC; CDR3: CASSQEPSEQYF
J: TRBJ2-7; size: .; D: TRBD2; V: TRBV27; DNA: TGTGCCAGCAGTTTATTACCCCCCGGACTAGCGGACTACGAGCAGTACTTC; CDR3: CASSLLPPGLADYEQYF
J: TRBJ2-5; size: .; D: TRBD2; V: TRBV9; DNA: TGTGCCAGCAGCGCCTCCGGGACTAGTAGGGAGACCCAGTACTTC; CDR3: CASSASGTSRETQYF
J: TRBJ2-7; size: .; D: TRBD1; V: TRBV4-1; DNA: TGCGCCAGCAGCCAAGAACGGACAGGGGCGTACGAGCAGTACTTC; CDR3: CASSQERTGAYEQYF
J: TRBJ2-3; size: .; D: TRBD2; V: TRBV11-2; DNA: TGTGCCAGCAGCTATGGGACTAGCGGGATAAGGTTGGATACGCAGTATTTT; CDR3: CASSYGTSGIRLDTQYF
J: TRBJ1-1; size: .; D: .; V: TRBV4-1; DNA: TGCGCCAGCAGCCACGACGTCCAGGGGAGGACTGAAGCTTTCTTT; CDR3: CASSHDVQGRTEAFF
J: TRBJ2-4; size: .; D: .; V: TRBV7-6; DNA: TGTGCCAGCAGCTTAGCGCCGTATGGCAAAAACATTCAGTACTTC; CDR3: CASSLAPYGKNIQYF
J: TRBJ2-7; size: .; D: TRBD1; V: TRBV15; DNA: TGTGCCACCAGCAGGGCCGGGACAGCCTACGAGCAGTACTTC; CDR3: CATSRAGTAYEQYF
J: TRBJ1-3; size: .; D: .; V: TRBV29-1; DNA: TGCAGCGTTGGGGGTACTGGAAACACCATATATTTT; CDR3: CSVGGTGNTIYF
J: TRBJ2-2; size: .; D: .; V: TRBV7-9; DNA: TGTGCCAGCAGCTTGTCAGGGGCGAGGACCGGGGAGCTGTTTTTT; CDR3: CASSLSGARTGELFF
J: TRBJ2-1; size: .; D: TRBD2; V: TRBV7-6; DNA: TGTGCCAGCAGCCAGACGGCTAGCGGGATATATGAGCAGTTCTTC; CDR3: CASSQTASGIYEQFF
J: TRBJ1-4; size: .; D: .; V: TRBV29-1; DNA: TGCAGCGTTGAAGATCGGGGAAATAATGAAAAACTGTTTTTT; CDR3: CSVEDRGNNEKLFF
J: TRBJ2-7; size: .; D: .; V: TRBV7-3; DNA: TGTGCCAGCAGCCGCAATGGGGGTAGCGAGCAGTACTTC; CDR3: CASSRNGGSEQYF
J: TRBJ1-1; size: .; D: .; V: TRBV4-1; DNA: TGCGCCAGCAGCCAATTAGGGGCGAACACTGAAGCTTTCTTT; CDR3: CASSQLGANTEAFF
J: TRBJ2-7; size: .; D: .; V: TRBV4-1; DNA: TGCGCCAGCAGCCAAGAGTTAAGGGCCGTCTACGAGCAGTACTTC; CDR3: CASSQELRAVYEQYF
J: TRBJ2-1; size: .; D: .; V: TRBV7-6; DNA: TGTGCCAGCAGCTTATTGCTAGGGAAGGACAGCTCCTACAATGAGCAGTTCTTC; CDR3: CASSLLLGKDSSYNEQFF
J: TRBJ2-1; size: .; D: .; V: TRBV5-1; DNA: TGCGCCAGCAGCCTGAGACAGGACTGGGAAGGGCTAGCGGAATACAATGAGCAGTTCTTC; CDR3: CASSLRQDWEGLAEYNEQFF
J: TRBJ2-7; size: once; D: TRBD1; V: TRBV4-1; DNA: TGCGCCAGCAGCCAAGGTTCAGGGGGCGTCGACGAGCAGTACTTC; CDR3: CASSQGSGGVDEQYF
J: TRBJ1-1; size: once; D: .; V: TRBV7-8; DNA: TGTGCCAGCGGAAGGGTGAACACTGAAGCTTTCTTT; CDR3: CASGRVNTEAFF
J: TRBJ1-3; size: .; D: .; V: TRBV28; DNA: TGTGCCAGCAGTCTAAACGCTTGGGGTCCTGGAAACACCATATATTTT; CDR3: CASSLNAWGPGNTIYF
J: TRBJ2-5; size: few; D: .; V: TRBV7-4; DNA: TGTGCCAGCAGCCCACGGGCACGACAGGAGGGAGAGACCCAGTACTTC; CDR3: CASSPRARQEGETQYF
J: TRBJ2-5; size: once; D: .; V: TRBV7-9; DNA: TGTGCCAGCAGCTTAGGGACAGCACCGCAAGAGACCCAGTACTTC; CDR3: CASSLGTAPQETQYF
J: TRBJ2-3; size: .; D: TRBD1; V: TRBV11-3; DNA: TGTGCCAGCAGCTCAGGACAGGTTAGCACAGATACGCAGTATTTT; CDR3: CASSSGQVSTDTQYF
J: TRBJ2-7; size: .; D: .; V: TRBV5-1; DNA: TGCGCCAGCAGCTTAACAGGGTATAACGAGCAGTACTTC; CDR3: CASSLTGYNEQYF
J: TRBJ2-7; size: .; D: TRBD1; V: TRBV6-5; DNA: TGTGCCAGCAATACAGGGGGAGAATCCTACGAGCAGTACTTC; CDR3: CASNTGGESYEQYF
J: TRBJ2-7; size: .; D: .; V: TRBV29-1; DNA: TGCAGCGTTGAAATAGGAGATACTTACGAGCAGTACTTC; CDR3: CSVEIGDTYEQYF
J: TRBJ2-7; size: .; D: TRBD1; V: TRBV7-8; DNA: TGTGCCAGCAATACAGGGACAGGTCCTAACGAGCAGTACTTC; CDR3: CASNTGTGPNEQYF
J: TRBJ2-4; size: few; D: TRBD2; V: TRBV29-1; DNA: TGCAGCGTTGCTGGCGGGAGGGCGCCCAAAAACATTCAGTACTTC; CDR3: CSVAGGRAPKNIQYF
J: TRBJ2-2; size: .; D: TRBD1; V: TRBV9; DNA: TGTGCCAGCAGCCCTCCCCGATTTTTCAGGACAGGGACAACTCTGGACACCGGGGAGCTGTTTTTT; CDR3: CASSPPRFFRTGTTLDTGELFF
J: TRBJ1-1; size: .; D: .; V: TRBV6-5; DNA: TGTGCCAGCAGTTCATCGGGACGGTCCAACACTGAAGCTTTCTTT; CDR3: CASSSSGRSNTEAFF
J: TRBJ2-1; size: .; D: TRBD2; V: TRBV7-8; DNA: TGTGCCAGCAGCTTATCGGCTCTCGGACTAGCGGGAAACAATGAGCAGTTCTTC; CDR3: CASSLSALGLAGNNEQFF
J: TRBJ2-7; size: .; D: .; V: TRBV7-9; DNA: TGTGCCAGCAGCCCCAAAAGGGCAGGAGACACCTACGAGCAGTACTTC; CDR3: CASSPKRAGDTYEQYF
J: TRBJ1-1; size: .; D: .; V: TRBV18; DNA: TGTGCCAGCTCACCAGGTTGGGACACTGAAGCTTTCTTT; CDR3: CASSPGWDTEAFF